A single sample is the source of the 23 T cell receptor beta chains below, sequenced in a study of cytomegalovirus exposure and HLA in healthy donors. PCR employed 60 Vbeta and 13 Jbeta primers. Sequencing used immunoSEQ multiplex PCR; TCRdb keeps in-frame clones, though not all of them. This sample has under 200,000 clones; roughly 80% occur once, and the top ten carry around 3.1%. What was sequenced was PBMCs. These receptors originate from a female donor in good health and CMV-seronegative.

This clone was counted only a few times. CDR3 coding DNA: TGTGCCTGGAGCCCCGGGAGATCCCTCGGCGCCCAGCATTTT. Encoded protein: CAWSPGRSLGAQHF. V usage is TRBV30 and J usage is TRBJ1-5; D is unclear. This CDR3 is 14 amino acids long. The germline V gene has CDR1 GTSNPN and CDR2 SVGIG (reference sequence). Trimming stripped 3 bases from V and 11 bases from J, with 20 bases between.

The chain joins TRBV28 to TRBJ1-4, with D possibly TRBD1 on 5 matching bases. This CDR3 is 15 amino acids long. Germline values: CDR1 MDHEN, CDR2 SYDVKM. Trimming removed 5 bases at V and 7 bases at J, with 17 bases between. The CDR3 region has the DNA TGTGCCAGCAGTCCGCAGACAGCCCGTACTGAAAAACTGTTTTTT. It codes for CASSPQTARTEKLFF.

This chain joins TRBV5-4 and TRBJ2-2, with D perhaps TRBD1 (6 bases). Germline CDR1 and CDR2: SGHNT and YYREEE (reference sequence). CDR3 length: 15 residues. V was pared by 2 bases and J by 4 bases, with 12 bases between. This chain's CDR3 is CASSLTGSGTGELFF. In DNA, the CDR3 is TGTGCCAGCAGCTTAACAGGGTCGGGCACCGGGGAGCTGTTTTTT.

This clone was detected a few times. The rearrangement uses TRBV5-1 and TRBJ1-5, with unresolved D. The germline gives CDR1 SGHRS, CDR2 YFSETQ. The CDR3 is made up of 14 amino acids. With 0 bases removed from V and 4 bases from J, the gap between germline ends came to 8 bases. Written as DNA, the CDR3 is TGCGCCAGCAGCTTGGGTGACTTAAATCAGCCCCAGCATTTT. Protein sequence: CASSLGDLNQPQHF.

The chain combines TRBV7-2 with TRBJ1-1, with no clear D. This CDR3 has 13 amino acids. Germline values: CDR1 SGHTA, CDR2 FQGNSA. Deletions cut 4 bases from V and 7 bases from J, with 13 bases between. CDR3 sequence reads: CASSSDTAYEAFF. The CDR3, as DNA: TGTGCCAGCAGCTCAGACACAGCATATGAAGCTTTCTTT.

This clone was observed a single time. CDR3 nucleotides: TGTGCCAGCACACCTACCGGGACAGGGTTGAGCTCTGGGGCCAACGTCCTGACTTTC. The encoded protein is CASTPTGTGLSSGANVLTF. V usage is TRBV28 and J usage is TRBJ2-6; 9 bases are shared with TRBD1. The CDR3 extends over 19 amino acids. Germline CDR1 MDHEN, CDR2 SYDVKM. V shed 7 bases and J 0 bases; nucleotides not matched to a gene: 13. The whole variable domain, filled in from reference TRBV28 and TRBJ2-6, reads DVKVTQSSRYLVKRTGEKVFLECVQDMDHENMFWYRQDPGLGLRLIYFSYDVKMKEKGDIPEGYSVSREKKERFSLILESASTNQTSMYLCASTPTGTGLSSGANVLTFGAGSRLTVL.

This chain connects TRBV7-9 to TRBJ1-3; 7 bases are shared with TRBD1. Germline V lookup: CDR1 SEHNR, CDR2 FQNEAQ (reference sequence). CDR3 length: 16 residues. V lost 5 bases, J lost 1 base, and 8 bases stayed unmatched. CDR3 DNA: TGTGCCAGCAGCCAAGAACAGGGGTCTTCTGGAAACACCATATATTTT. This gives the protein CASSQEQGSSGNTIYF.

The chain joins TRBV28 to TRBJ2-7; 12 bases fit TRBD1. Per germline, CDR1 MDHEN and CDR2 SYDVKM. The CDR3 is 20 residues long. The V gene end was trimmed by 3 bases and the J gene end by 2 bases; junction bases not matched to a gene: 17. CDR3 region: CASSLFPQGTGGSLTYEQYF. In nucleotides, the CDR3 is TGTGCCAGCAGTTTGTTTCCCCAGGGGACAGGGGGCAGCCTTACCTACGAGCAGTACTTC.

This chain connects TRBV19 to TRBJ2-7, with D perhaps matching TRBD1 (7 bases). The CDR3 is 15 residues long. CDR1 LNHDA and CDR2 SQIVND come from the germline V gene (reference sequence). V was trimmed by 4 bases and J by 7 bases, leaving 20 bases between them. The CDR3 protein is CASSKGLAARGEQYF. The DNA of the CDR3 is TGTGCCAGTAGTAAGGGGTTAGCGGCCAGGGGGGAGCAGTACTTC. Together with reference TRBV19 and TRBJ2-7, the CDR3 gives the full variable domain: DGGITQSPKYLFRKEGQNVTLSCEQNLNHDAMYWYRQDPGQGLRLIYYSQIVNDFQKGDIAEGYSVSREKKESFPLTVTSAQKNPTAFYLCASSKGLAARGEQYFGPGTRLTVT.

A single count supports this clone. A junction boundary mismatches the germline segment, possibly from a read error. CDR3 residues: CASSHSGIITDTQYF. In DNA form, the CDR3 reads TGTGCTAGCAGCCATAGCGGGATTATAACAGATACGCAGTATTTT. J is TRBJ2-3 and V is TRBV7-7; 8 bases agree with TRBD2. The CDR3 spans 15 residues. Germline assignment: CDR1 SSHAT and CDR2 FNYEAQ (reference sequence).

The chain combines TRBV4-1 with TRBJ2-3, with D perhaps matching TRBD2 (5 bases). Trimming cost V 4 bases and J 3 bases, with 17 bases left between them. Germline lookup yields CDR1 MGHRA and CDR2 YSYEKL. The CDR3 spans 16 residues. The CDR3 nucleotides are TGCGCCAGCAGCCGAACTCTACTAGTTGGTACAGATACGCAGTATTTT. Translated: CASSRTLLVGTDTQYF.

The CDR3 sequence: CASSDRRHEQYF. The DNA of the CDR3 is TGTGCCAGCAGTGACAGGAGGCACGAGCAGTACTTC. The chain joins TRBV6-4 to TRBJ2-7; D possibly corresponds to TRBD2 (5 bases). Germline assignment: CDR1 MRHNA and CDR2 SNTAGT. CDR3 length: 12 amino acids. V lost 2 bases and J lost 5, with 7 bases in between.

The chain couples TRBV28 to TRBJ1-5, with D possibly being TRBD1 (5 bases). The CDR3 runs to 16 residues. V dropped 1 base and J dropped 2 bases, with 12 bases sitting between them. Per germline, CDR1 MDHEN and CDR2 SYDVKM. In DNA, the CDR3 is TGTGCCAGCAGTTTATCCCGGGGGTCGCGCAATCAGCCCCAGCATTTT. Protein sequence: CASSLSRGSRNQPQHF.

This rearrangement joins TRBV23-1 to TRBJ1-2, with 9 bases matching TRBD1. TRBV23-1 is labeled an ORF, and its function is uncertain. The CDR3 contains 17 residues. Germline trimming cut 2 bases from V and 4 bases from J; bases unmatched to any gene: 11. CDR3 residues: CASSQRDREYLTYGYTF. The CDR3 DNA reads TGCGCCAGCAGTCAACGGGACAGGGAATATCTTACCTATGGCTACACCTTC.

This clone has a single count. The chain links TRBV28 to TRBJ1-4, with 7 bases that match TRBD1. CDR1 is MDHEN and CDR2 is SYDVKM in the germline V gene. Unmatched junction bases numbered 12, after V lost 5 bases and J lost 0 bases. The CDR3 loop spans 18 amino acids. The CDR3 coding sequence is TGTGCCAGCAGTCCGCCGGGACAGTCCGTTGCAACTAATGAAAAACTGTTTTTT. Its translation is CASSPPGQSVATNEKLFF.

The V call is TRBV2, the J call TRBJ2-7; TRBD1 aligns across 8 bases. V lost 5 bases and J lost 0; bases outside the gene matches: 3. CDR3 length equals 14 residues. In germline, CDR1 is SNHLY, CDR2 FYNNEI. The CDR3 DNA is TGTGCCAGCAGTTACAGGGGGAGCTCCTACGAGCAGTACTTC. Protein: CASSYRGSSYEQYF.

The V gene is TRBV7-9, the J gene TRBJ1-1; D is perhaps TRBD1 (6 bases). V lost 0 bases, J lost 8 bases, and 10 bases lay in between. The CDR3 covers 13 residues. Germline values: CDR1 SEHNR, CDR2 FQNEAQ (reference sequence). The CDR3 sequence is CASSLARGQEAFF. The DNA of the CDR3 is TGTGCCAGCAGCTTAGCGCGGGGGCAGGAAGCTTTCTTT.

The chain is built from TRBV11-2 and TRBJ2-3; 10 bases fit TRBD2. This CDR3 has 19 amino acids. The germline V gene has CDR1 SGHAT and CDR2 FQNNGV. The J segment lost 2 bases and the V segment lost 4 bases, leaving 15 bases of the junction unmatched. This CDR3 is CASSSPAELAGQFTDTQYF. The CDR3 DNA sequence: TGTGCCAGCAGCTCACCTGCGGAACTAGCGGGACAATTCACAGATACGCAGTATTTT.

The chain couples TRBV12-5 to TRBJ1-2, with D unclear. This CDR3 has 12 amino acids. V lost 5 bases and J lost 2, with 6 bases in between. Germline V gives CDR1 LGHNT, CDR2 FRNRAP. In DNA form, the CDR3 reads TGTGCTAGTGGTCTTGAGAACTATGGCTACACCTTC. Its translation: CASGLENYGYTF.

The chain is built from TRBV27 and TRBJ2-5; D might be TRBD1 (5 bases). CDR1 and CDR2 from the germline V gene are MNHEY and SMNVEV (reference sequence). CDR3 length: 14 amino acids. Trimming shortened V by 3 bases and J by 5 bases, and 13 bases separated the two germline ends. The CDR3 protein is CASSFLGAQETQYF. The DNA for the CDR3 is TGTGCCAGCAGTTTTCTTGGGGCGCAGGAGACCCAGTACTTC.

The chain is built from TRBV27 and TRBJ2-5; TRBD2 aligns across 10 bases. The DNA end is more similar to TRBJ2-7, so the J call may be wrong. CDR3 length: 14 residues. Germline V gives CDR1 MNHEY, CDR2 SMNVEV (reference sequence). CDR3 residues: CASSLASGRGEQYF. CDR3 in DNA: TGTGCCAGCAGTTTGGCTAGCGGGAGAGGCGAGCAGTACTTC.

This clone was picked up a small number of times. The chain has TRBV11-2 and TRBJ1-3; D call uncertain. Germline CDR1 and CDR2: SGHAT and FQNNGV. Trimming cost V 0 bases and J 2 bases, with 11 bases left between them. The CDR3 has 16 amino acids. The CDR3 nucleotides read TGTGCCAGCAGCTTAGATCGATGGGAGGCTGGAAACACCATATATTTT. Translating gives CASSLDRWEAGNTIYF.

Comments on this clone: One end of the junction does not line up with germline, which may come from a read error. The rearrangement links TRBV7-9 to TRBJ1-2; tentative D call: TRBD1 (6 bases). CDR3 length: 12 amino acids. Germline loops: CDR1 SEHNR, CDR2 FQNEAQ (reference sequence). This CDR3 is CASSAGFDRTFF. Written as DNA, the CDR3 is TGTGCCAGCAGCGCCGGCTTCGACAGGACCTTCTTC.